This entry lists 8 T cell receptor beta chains sequenced from one sample in a study of cytomegalovirus exposure and HLA in healthy donors. The study ran its PCR with 60 Vbeta and 13 Jbeta primers. TCRdb keeps only in-frame clones here, not all; method: immunoSEQ multiplex PCR. Here the sample spans 60,000 or so clones, roughly 80% being singletons. The material sequenced was PBMCs. The receptors stem from a woman between 40 and 55 years old in good health and CMV-seropositive.

The chain combines TRBV6-5 with TRBJ2-3; the D gene is possibly TRBD1 (6 bases). Per germline, CDR1 MNHEY and CDR2 SVGAGI. The germline V and J ends were trimmed by 5 bases and 1 base, with 13 bases remaining between them. The CDR3 sequence is 15 residues long. The CDR3 is CASSLRDKGTDTQYF. The CDR3 DNA is TGTGCCAGCAGTCTCCGGGACAAGGGCACAGATACGCAGTATTTT.

CDR3 amino acids: CSVGLRNTEAFF. The DNA for the CDR3 is TGCAGCGTTGGTCTGAGGAACACTGAAGCTTTCTTT. The chain couples TRBV29-1 to TRBJ1-1; D gene unclear. Germline V CDR1 and CDR2: SQVTM, ANQGSEA. This CDR3 contains 12 residues. V lost 4 bases, J lost 1 base, and 7 bases lay in between.

This chain connects TRBV2 to TRBJ1-2; tentative D call: TRBD1 (6 bases). V was clipped by 6 bases and J by 6 bases, with 11 bases between them. Germline CDR1 and CDR2: SNHLY and FYNNEI. This CDR3 has 12 amino acids. CDR3 in amino acids: CASRQGLDGYTF. The CDR3 nucleotides read TGTGCCAGCAGACAGGGTTTGGATGGCTACACCTTC. The whole variable domain, remainder taken from reference TRBV2 and TRBJ1-2, is EPEVTQTPSHQVTQMGQEVILRCVPISNHLYFYWYRQILGQKVEFLVSFYNNEISEKSEIFDDQFSVERPDGSNFTLKIRSTKLEDSAMYFCASRQGLDGYTFGSGTRLTVV.

The rearrangement links TRBV6-1 to TRBJ2-5; 13 bases agree with TRBD2. The DNA end favors TRBJ2-7, so the J call may be wrong. CDR3 length: 17 amino acids. Looked up from germline, CDR1 is MNHNS and CDR2 is SASEGT. The chain's CDR3 is CASSGLAGGKVFYEQYF. CDR3 DNA sequence: TGTGCCAGCAGTGGACTAGCGGGGGGTAAGGTTTTCTACGAGCAGTACTTC.

In nucleotides, the CDR3 is TGTGCCAGCTCACCTAGCATGAACACTGAAGCTTTCTTT. This codes for CASSPSMNTEAFF. This chain connects TRBV18 to TRBJ1-1, with unresolved D. CDR1 and CDR2 from the germline V gene are KGHSH and LQKENI. Between the trimmed V and J ends, which lost 3 bases and 0 bases, there was a span of 5 bases. The CDR3 extends over 13 amino acids.

This rearrangement joins TRBV6-1 to TRBJ2-3; 9 positions agree with TRBD1. V was pared by 4 bases and J by 3 bases, with 5 bases of the junction left unmatched. The CDR3 spans 15 residues. Germline V CDR1 and CDR2: MNHNS, SASEGT. Here the CDR3 reads CASSGTGGTTDTQYF. CDR3 in DNA: TGTGCCAGCAGTGGTACAGGGGGCACAACAGATACGCAGTATTTT.

CDR3 sequence reads: CASSRSGGGETQYF. In DNA form, the CDR3 reads TGTGCCAGCAGCCGGAGCGGGGGGGGAGAGACCCAGTACTTC. The rearrangement joins TRBV7-3 to TRBJ2-5, with 10 bases fitting TRBD2. This CDR3 has 14 residues. V lost 5 bases and J lost 4; bases outside the gene matches: 4. CDR1 is SGHTA, CDR2 FQGTGA, per germline.

The chain recombines TRBV13 with TRBJ1-3; a possible D gene is TRBD1 (6 bases). Per the germline V gene, CDR1 is PRHDT and CDR2 is FYEKMQ (reference sequence). Trimming removed 8 bases at V and 4 bases at J, with 12 bases between. CDR3 length: 13 residues. The CDR3 DNA reads TGTGCCAGCGGATTGAGGGGGGGAAACACCATATATTTT. It is translated as CASGLRGGNTIYF.